The subject of this entry is one T cell receptor beta chain. The antigen remains unidentified. In making TCR cDNA, 5'RACE template switching added a universal primer site and UMIs to it. TCRdb re-derived calls from the 5' RACE reads in MiXCR, one entry per CDR3 protein. The sample lists roughly 330,000 distinct CDR3 sequences; around 4.1% were seen once. The data originate from a study of T cells after yellow fever vaccination. Study observations and caveats: Reappearance after the booster was observed for most primary-vaccination clones (roughly 97% CD4, over 70% CD8).

Losses at the gene ends were 0 bases for V and 4 bases for J; bases not matched to a gene: 6. The V gene's germline CDR1 is SGHDT and CDR2 YYEEEE. The CDR3 is 16 amino acids. The sequence came from a man aged 18 to 35 who received the YFV17D yellow fever vaccine. This rearrangement joins TRBV5-6 to TRBJ1-5, with 8 nucleotides matching TRBD1. Sample: PBMCs, taken 5 days after the yellow fever booster vaccination. The CDR3 DNA reads TGTGCCAGCAGCTTGGCGGGACAGGTCCGAAATCAGCCCCAGCATTTT. This encodes CASSLAGQVRNQPQHF.